What follows describes a single T cell receptor (beta chain). Its antigen is unknown. Base qualities were left out, and no much larger clone turns up one base away. This specimen belongs to a study of T cells after yellow fever vaccination (dated by TCRdb to about 2019). Background on the whole study: The SMART-Seq v4 Ultra Low Input RNA kit was used to prepare libraries from fractions with low cell numbers. Bulk TCR alpha and beta repertoires were sequenced longitudinally to track T-cell clones before and after primary and booster YFV17D yellow fever vaccination. Two healthy male donors, one aged 18 to 29 and one aged 30 to 40 years, were included in the cohort. Blood was collected at multiple timepoints before and after primary and secondary immunization, and bulk PBMC replicates and cell subsets were isolated. What the study reported, not specific to this receptor: Only a couple of donors were included in the study, so the extent to which the findings can be generalized is limited. Because abundant contaminating clonotypes from the bulk population could be contained in FACS-sorted repertoires, computational filtering was required. Most clones expanded after primary vaccination were re-detected after the booster (around 96% of CD4 and approximately 88% of CD8), suggesting broad memory maintenance. A small share of clonotypes was detected in both CD4 and CD8 compartments, with the overlap likely arising from convergent recombination. Compared with the primary T-cell response, the secondary T-cell response was faster but weaker, reaching its peak on day 5 rather than on day 15.

At the junction V is shortened by 3 bases and J by 4 bases; bases outside the gene matches: 5. From a lookup of the germline V gene, CDR1 and CDR2 are SNHLY and FYNNEI. Measured from the cysteine to the phenylalanine, the CDR3 is 15 residues long. Only CDR3 DNA remains: 45 bases, in frame from the first base. The treatment or condition label for this specimen denotes: live attenuated yellow fever vaccine strain. At each blood-draw timepoint, two biological replicates of bulk PBMCs were collected. PBMCs were isolated from peripheral blood using a standard Ficoll-Paque protocol. RNA was extracted with TriZol from bulk PBMCs, CD4 and CD8 fractions, and dextramer-positive and dextramer-negative fractions. TCR cDNA was made using 5'RACE template switching, a step that added a universal primer site and unique molecular identifiers. cDNA synthesis was primed from both the TCR alpha and TCR beta constant segments. Library amplification involved two PCR steps, and the second step added sample barcodes and sequencing adapters. Sequencing of libraries was performed on Illumina HiSeq 2500 (2x100 bp) or NovaSeq (2x150 bp). The authors' pipeline ran thus. MIGEC was used to demultiplex reads and collapse the reads into UMI consensus sequences, and MiXCR was used for V(D)J alignment. Vaccine-responding clonotypes were identified with edgeR using replicate PBMC samples, with FDR below 0.01 and a log2 fold change above 5 up to day 15 being required. CD4 or CD8 identity was assigned to each bulk clonotype according to whether the clonotype was present at higher abundance in the sequenced CD4 repertoire or the sequenced CD8 repertoire. The public reads were reanalyzed by TCRdb: fastp trimming at Q25, MiXCR alignment, in-frame beta chains only. For every CDR3 protein sequence, its rows merge into one entry that carries the most common genes and DNA. These V and J calls are TCRdb output, not the study's own analysis. Counted in this sample were under 550,000 distinct CDR3 sequences; roughly 22% of them appeared once. The biggest ten clones account for less than 20% of the sample.

The chain is encoded by TRBV2 joined to TRBJ2-3; TRBD2 aligns with 9 central bases. This TCR derives from a man between 18 and 29 years old who received the YFV17D yellow fever vaccine. The source material was PBMCs, sampled roughly 20 days after the first yellow fever vaccination. The DNA sequence is given as TGTGCCAGCAGTGACGGGTTAGCGGGGGCAGATACGCAGTATTTT. It specifies CASSDGLAGADTQYF.